The 32 T cell receptor beta chains below were found in one sample sequenced in a study of graft-versus-host responses after intestinal transplantation. For these receptors, no antigen is known. Measured with immunoSEQ multiplex PCR; TCRdb has only the in-frame clones, and not every one. The data show approximately 82,000 clones, 90% to 95% seen once. The source material was unstimulated CD8+ T cells sorted from spleen or lymph node cells, sampled before transplant. The receptors here all came from a human donor who was the organ donor for an intestinal transplant.

The chain joins TRBV2 to TRBJ2-7, with TRBD2 as a possible D gene (5 bases). The CDR3 contains 16 residues. The V gene lost 3 bases and the J gene lost 2 bases, with 17 bases spanning the gap. The germline V gene has CDR1 SNHLY and CDR2 FYNNEI. CDR3 DNA sequence: TGTGCCAGCAGTGATGGAGGTCCGCTCTCCCCCTACGAGCAGTACTTC. It codes for CASSDGGPLSPYEQYF. The complete variable domain, with remaining parts taken from reference TRBV2 and TRBJ2-7, reads EPEVTQTPSHQVTQMGQEVILRCVPISNHLYFYWYRQILGQKVEFLVSFYNNEISEKSEIFDDQFSVERPDGSNFTLKIRSTKLEDSAMYFCASSDGGPLSPYEQYFGPGTRLTVT.

The CDR3 DNA sequence: TGTGCCAGCAGCCCGCGAATCAGGGGACTAGTCCGTTTTGGAGAGACCCAGTACTTC. This codes for CASSPRIRGLVRFGETQYF. The rearrangement uses TRBV11-2 and TRBJ2-5; 8 bases match TRBD2. V shed 5 bases, J shed 4 bases, and the junction held 21 bases outside the gene matches. This CDR3 comprises 19 residues. Germline loops: CDR1 SGHAT, CDR2 FQNNGV.

J is TRBJ2-5 and V is TRBV27, with 8 bases matching TRBD2. CDR1 is MNHEY, CDR2 SMNVEV, per germline (reference sequence). Trimming removed 6 bases from V and 5 bases from J; junction bases left unmatched: 11. The CDR3 contains 15 residues. The CDR3 region is CASRTGGPSAETQYF. The CDR3 DNA sequence: TGTGCCAGCAGGACGGGAGGGCCATCTGCGGAGACCCAGTACTTC.

CDR3 nucleotide sequence: TGTGCCAGCTCGGCCCGGGTACGGACTGAAGCTTTCTTT. Translation: CASSARVRTEAFF. This chain joins TRBV7-8 and TRBJ1-1; D not certain. The CDR3 is 13 residues long. Germline CDR1 reads SGHVS; CDR2 reads FQNEAQ. The V end lost 8 bases, the J end lost 5 bases, and 15 bases lay between the germline ends.

V usage is TRBV15 and J usage is TRBJ2-7, with 12 positions matching TRBD2. The CDR3 extends over 14 amino acids. V shed 5 bases, J shed 12 bases, and the junction held 11 bases outside the gene matches. Germline V gene sequence: CDR1 LNHNV, CDR2 YYDKDF (reference sequence). Written as DNA, the CDR3 is TGTGCCACCAGCCAGATGACTAGCGGGAGTTTGCCGTACTTC. Translated, it gives CATSQMTSGSLPYF.

The rearrangement joins TRBV4-1 to TRBJ2-7, with 7 bases matching TRBD2. J gave up 5 bases and V 5 bases, and 6 bases lay outside the gene matches. Germline V CDR1 and CDR2: MGHRA, YSYEKL. The CDR3 sequence is 13 residues long. The CDR3 DNA sequence: TGCGCCAGCAGCACATGGGGGGGGAACGAGCAGTACTTC. The encoded protein is CASSTWGGNEQYF.

A word on this clone: Sequence at one end of the junction differs from germline and may be a read error. The rearrangement uses TRBV11-2 and TRBJ2-1; 9 bases agree with TRBD2. The CDR3 contains 16 residues. Germline V gives CDR1 SGHAT, CDR2 FQNNGV. The CDR3 here is CASSLLAGGPDNEQLF. CDR3 sequence (DNA): TGTGCCAGCAGCTTGTTGGCGGGGGGGCCGGACAATGAGCAGCTCTTC.

The rearrangement uses TRBV27 and TRBJ2-1; D is possibly TRBD2 (6 bases). The CDR3 is 18 residues long. Trimming stripped 2 bases from V and 2 bases from J, with 19 bases between. The V gene's germline CDR1 is MNHEY and CDR2 SMNVEV (reference sequence). CDR3 loop: CASSLGPGVAAAYNEQFF. For the CDR3, the DNA is TGTGCCAGCAGTTTAGGTCCCGGTGTAGCGGCCGCCTACAATGAGCAGTTCTTC.

The chain is built from TRBV4-2 and TRBJ2-7; D unresolved. Per the germline V gene, CDR1 is LGHNA and CDR2 is YNFKEQ. Trimming removed 4 bases at V and 6 bases at J, with 10 bases between. There are 12 residues in the CDR3. The CDR3 is CASSLVPGEQYF. CDR3 coding DNA: TGTGCCAGCAGCCTTGTACCCGGCGAGCAGTACTTC.

The chain uses TRBV5-5 and TRBJ2-7, with D possibly TRBD2 on 6 matching bases. The germline V gene has CDR1 SGHKS and CDR2 YYEKEE (reference sequence). The CDR3 consists of 16 residues. The V gene lost 2 bases and the J gene lost 4 bases, with 19 bases spanning the gap. CDR3 region: CASSFVRGGIDYEQYF. The CDR3 DNA sequence: TGTGCCAGCAGCTTTGTGCGTGGCGGGATAGATTACGAGCAGTACTTC.

This clone was observed once. V is TRBV6-5 and J is TRBJ2-1, with 10 bases that match TRBD2. Unmatched junction bases numbered 7, after V lost 5 bases and J lost 6 bases. Germline lookup yields CDR1 MNHEY and CDR2 SVGAGI. This CDR3 is built from 15 residues. DNA for the CDR3: TGTGCCAGCAGTCCCATAGCGGGAGGCCCCAATGAGCAGTTCTTC. This gives the protein CASSPIAGGPNEQFF.

The chain joins TRBV5-1 to TRBJ1-1, with D unresolved. Per germline, CDR1 SGHRS and CDR2 YFSETQ. This CDR3 spans 16 amino acids. Trimming removed 0 bases from V and 2 bases from J, with 14 bases in between. The CDR3 is CASSLGVGLPNTEAFF. In nucleotides, the CDR3 is TGCGCCAGCAGCTTGGGGGTGGGCCTCCCAAACACTGAAGCTTTCTTT.

The chain combines TRBV27 with TRBJ1-5, with D uncertain. The V gene lost 2 bases and the J gene lost 0 bases, with 8 bases spanning the gap. Germline V CDR1 and CDR2: MNHEY, SMNVEV (reference sequence). The CDR3 contains 15 residues. This CDR3 reads CASSLSHNSNQPQHF. CDR3 bases: TGTGCCAGCAGTTTAAGTCACAATAGCAATCAGCCCCAGCATTTT.

The gene calls are TRBV9 and TRBJ2-2; D unclear. Trimming shortened V by 7 bases and J by 6 bases, and 13 bases separated the two germline ends. The CDR3 covers 13 residues. Germline values: CDR1 SGDLS, CDR2 YYNGEE. CDR3 region: CASAFGTAGELFF. The CDR3 nucleotides read TGTGCCAGCGCCTTCGGTACAGCCGGGGAGCTGTTTTTT.

The rearrangement uses TRBV6-5 and TRBJ2-2; maybe TRBD2 (7 bases). Germline V CDR1 and CDR2: MNHEY, SVGAGI. This CDR3 region has 14 residues. V dropped 2 bases and J dropped 7 bases, with 11 bases sitting between them. The CDR3, as DNA: TGTGCCAGCAGTTACGCGGGGGCAAGCGGGGAGCTGTTTTTT. Its translation is CASSYAGASGELFF.

The chain has TRBV11-2 and TRBJ2-5, with 10 nucleotides matching TRBD1. The J call could be wrong; TRBJ2-7 is a better fit for the DNA end. The germline gives CDR1 SGHAT, CDR2 FQNNGV. This CDR3 comprises 16 residues. CDR3 in amino acids: CASSSTPGQGSGEQYF. CDR3 DNA: TGTGCCAGCAGCTCAACCCCGGGACAGGGGTCGGGCGAGCAGTACTTC.

The chain uses TRBV2 and TRBJ2-7; TRBD1 agrees at 8 bases. The germline V gene encodes CDR1 SNHLY and CDR2 FYNNEI. The CDR3 spans 17 residues. Trimming removed 0 bases from V and 3 bases from J; junction bases left unmatched: 10. CDR3 loop: CASSEASRGGQGYEQYF. The CDR3 region has the DNA TGTGCCAGCAGTGAAGCCAGCCGGGGTGGACAGGGCTACGAGCAGTACTTC.

The chain joins TRBV29-1 to TRBJ2-2; TRBD2 matches at 8 bases. With V trimmed by 4 bases and J by 5 bases, 6 bases remained unmatched. The CDR3 is 14 amino acids. Germline CDR1 reads SQVTM; CDR2 reads ANQGSEA. CDR3 sequence: CSVGLSGTTGELFF. The DNA for the CDR3 is TGCAGCGTTGGACTTAGCGGGACAACCGGGGAGCTGTTTTTT.

The chain combines TRBV19 with TRBJ1-1; TRBD1 matches at 7 bases. There are 15 residues in the CDR3. Germline-derived CDR1 and CDR2 are LNHDA and SQIVND (reference sequence). V was clipped by 6 bases and J by 1 base; unmatched bases: 8. The CDR3 loop reads CASSPGGWSNTEAFF. The CDR3 DNA follows: TGTGCCAGTAGCCCAGGGGGGTGGTCGAACACTGAAGCTTTCTTT. Supplemented by reference TRBV19 and TRBJ1-1, the full variable domain reads DGGITQSPKYLFRKEGQNVTLSCEQNLNHDAMYWYRQDPGQGLRLIYYSQIVNDFQKGDIAEGYSVSREKKESFPLTVTSAQKNPTAFYLCASSPGGWSNTEAFFGQGTRLTVV.

CDR3 nucleotide sequence: TGTGCCAGCAGCGACCGGGACAGCAACACCGGGGAGCTGTTTTTT. Protein product: CASSDRDSNTGELFF. The chain combines TRBV7-2 with TRBJ2-2; TRBD1 matches 7 bases. Germline values: CDR1 SGHTA, CDR2 FQGNSA. V trimming: 5 bases; J trimming: 2 bases; junction bases outside the gene matches: 5. The CDR3 has 15 amino acids.

This sequence joins TRBV28 and TRBJ2-3; D might be TRBD1 (5 bases). The CDR3 extends over 14 amino acids. The V and J ends lost 2 bases and 3 bases respectively, with 9 bases between them. Germline V gives CDR1 MDHEN, CDR2 SYDVKM. CDR3 loop: CASSLGARTDTQYF. CDR3 nucleotides: TGTGCCAGCAGTTTAGGGGCCCGGACAGATACGCAGTATTTT.

The chain joins TRBV4-2 to TRBJ2-2; D is possibly TRBD2 (6 bases). Trimming cost V 0 bases and J 6 bases, with 23 bases left between them. CDR3 size: 19 residues. In germline, CDR1 is LGHNA, CDR2 YNFKEQ. For the CDR3, the DNA is TGTGCCAGCAGCCAAGAGCAGCTAGGGACTTCCGCCCCCCCCGGGGAGCTGTTTTTT. This translates into CASSQEQLGTSAPPGELFF.

V and J are TRBV11-1 and TRBJ1-1; D gene unclear. Germline CDR1 is SGHAT and CDR2 is FQDESV (reference sequence). Between the trimmed V and J ends, which lost 5 bases and 6 bases, there was a span of 19 bases. The CDR3 is made up of 15 amino acids. The DNA for the CDR3 is TGTGCCAGCAGCACAGAGGGCAGCCCCGGGCCTGAAGCTTTCTTT. It translates to CASSTEGSPGPEAFF.

This clone was recorded once. CDR3 amino acids: CASSSLTLQETQYF. The CDR3 coding sequence is TGTGCCAGCAGCTCCCTGACACTCCAAGAGACCCAGTACTTC. The chain links TRBV5-6 to TRBJ2-5; no definite D call. This CDR3 comprises 14 residues. The V gene lost 3 bases and the J gene lost 1 base, with 10 bases spanning the gap. Germline loops: CDR1 SGHDT, CDR2 YYEEEE.

This clone has a single count. This chain links TRBV4-3 with TRBJ2-1, with D perhaps matching TRBD1 (5 bases). Trimming removed 0 bases from V and 6 bases from J, with 9 bases in between. Germline CDR1 reads LGHNA; CDR2 reads YSLEER. This CDR3 spans 14 amino acids. CDR3 sequence reads: CASSQDLQGNEQFF. The CDR3, as DNA: TGCGCCAGCAGCCAAGATCTGCAGGGCAATGAGCAGTTCTTC.

This sequence joins TRBV27 and TRBJ2-7, with D possibly TRBD2 on 5 matching bases. Trimming took 5 bases from V and 0 from J, leaving 5 bases between them. The CDR3 extends over 12 amino acids. Per germline, CDR1 MNHEY and CDR2 SMNVEV (reference sequence). CDR3 region: CASSGSSYEQYF. For the CDR3, the DNA is TGTGCCAGCAGTGGGAGCTCCTACGAGCAGTACTTC.

The V and J genes are TRBV4-3 and TRBJ2-1; TRBD2 might be the D (5 bases). The length of the CDR3 is 14 residues. The V gene lost 4 bases and the J gene lost 4 bases, with 11 bases spanning the gap. CDR1 LGHNA and CDR2 YSLEER come from the germline V gene. CDR3 region: CASSLEREYNEQFF. As DNA, the CDR3 is TGCGCCAGCAGCCTGGAACGGGAATACAATGAGCAGTTCTTC.

The chain has TRBV6-6 and TRBJ2-4; TRBD2 is a possible D gene (6 bases). Trimming stripped 4 bases from V and 6 bases from J, with 16 bases between. CDR1 is MNHNY and CDR2 is SVGAGI in the germline V gene (reference sequence). CDR3 length: 15 residues. CDR3 in amino acids: CASSSGLEVPNIQYF. Here the CDR3 DNA reads TGTGCCAGCAGTTCGGGACTGGAAGTCCCAAACATTCAGTACTTC.

This clone occurred once. This chain connects TRBV27 to TRBJ1-1, with TRBD1 as a possible D gene (5 bases). The V and J ends lost 2 bases and 0 bases respectively, with 10 bases between them. Germline CDR1 and CDR2: MNHEY and SMNVEV (reference sequence). The CDR3 is 15 amino acids. DNA for the CDR3: TGTGCCAGCAGTTTACTCGGGGGAGTGAACACTGAAGCTTTCTTT. Protein product: CASSLLGGVNTEAFF.

In its sample, this clone was seen once. The J gene is TRBJ2-7, the V gene TRBV6-1; 8 bases are shared with TRBD1. V dropped 2 bases and J dropped 4; count of bases not matched to a gene: 7. CDR3 length: 15 residues. Germline lookup yields CDR1 MNHNS and CDR2 SASEGT. CDR3 DNA: TGTGCCAGCAGTGAAAGCAGGGGGCCTTTTTACGAGCAGTACTTC. Its protein is CASSESRGPFYEQYF.

The chain carries TRBV27 and TRBJ2-1, with TRBD1 identical over 10 bases. The germline CDR1 and CDR2 sequences are MNHEY and SMNVEV (reference sequence). This CDR3 is built from 13 residues. Trimming removed 5 bases from V and 7 bases from J; junction bases left unmatched: 2. CDR3 in amino acids: CASSGTGVNEQFF. CDR3 coding DNA: TGTGCCAGCAGTGGGACAGGGGTGAATGAGCAGTTCTTC.

The table lists this clone with a count of one. The rearrangement links TRBV13 to TRBJ2-1, with 10 nucleotides matching TRBD2. The J segment lost 5 bases and the V segment lost 3 bases, leaving 4 bases of the junction unmatched. Germline V gene lookup returns CDR1 PRHDT and CDR2 FYEKMQ (reference sequence). The CDR3 loop spans 15 amino acids. CDR3: CASSFLAGDDNEQFF. DNA of the CDR3: TGTGCCAGCAGCTTCCTAGCGGGAGACGACAATGAGCAGTTCTTC.